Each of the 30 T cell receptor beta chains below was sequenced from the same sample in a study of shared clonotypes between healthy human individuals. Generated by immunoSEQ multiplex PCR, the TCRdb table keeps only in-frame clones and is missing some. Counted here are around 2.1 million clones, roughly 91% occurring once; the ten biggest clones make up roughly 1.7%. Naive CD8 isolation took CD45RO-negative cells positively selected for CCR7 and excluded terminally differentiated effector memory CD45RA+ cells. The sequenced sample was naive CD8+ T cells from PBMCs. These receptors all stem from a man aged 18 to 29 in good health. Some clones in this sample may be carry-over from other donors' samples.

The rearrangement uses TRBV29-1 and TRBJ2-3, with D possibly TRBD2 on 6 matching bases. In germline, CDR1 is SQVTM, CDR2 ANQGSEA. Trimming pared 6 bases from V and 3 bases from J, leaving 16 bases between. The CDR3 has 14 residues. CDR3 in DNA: TGCAGCGTGTCGGGACTCGAGGGGACAGATACGCAGTATTTT. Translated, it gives CSVSGLEGTDTQYF.

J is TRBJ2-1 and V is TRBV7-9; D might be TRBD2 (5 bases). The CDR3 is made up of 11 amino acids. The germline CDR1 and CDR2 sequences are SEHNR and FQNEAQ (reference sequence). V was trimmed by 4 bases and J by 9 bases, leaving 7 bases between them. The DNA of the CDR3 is TGTGCCAGCAGCTGGGGAGTTGAGCAGTTCTTC. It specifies CASSWGVEQFF. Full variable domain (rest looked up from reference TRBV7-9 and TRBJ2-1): DTGVSQNPRHKITKRGQNVTFRCDPISEHNRLYWYRQTLGQGPEFLTYFQNEAQLEKSRLLSDRFSAERPKGSFSTLEIQRTEQGDSAMYLCASSWGVEQFFGPGTRLTVL.

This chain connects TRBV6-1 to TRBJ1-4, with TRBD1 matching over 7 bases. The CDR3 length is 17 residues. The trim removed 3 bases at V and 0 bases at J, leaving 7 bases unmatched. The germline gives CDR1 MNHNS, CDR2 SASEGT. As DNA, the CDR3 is TGTGCCAGCAGTGATTGGAAGGGGGCTCCAACTAATGAAAAACTGTTTTTT. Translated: CASSDWKGAPTNEKLFF.

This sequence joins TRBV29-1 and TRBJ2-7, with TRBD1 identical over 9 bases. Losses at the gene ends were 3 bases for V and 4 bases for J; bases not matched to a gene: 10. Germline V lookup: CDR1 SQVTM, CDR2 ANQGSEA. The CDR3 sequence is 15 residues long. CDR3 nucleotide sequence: TGCAGCGTTGAGAGCCCCGGGACAGGGTCTTACGAGCAGTACTTC. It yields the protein CSVESPGTGSYEQYF.

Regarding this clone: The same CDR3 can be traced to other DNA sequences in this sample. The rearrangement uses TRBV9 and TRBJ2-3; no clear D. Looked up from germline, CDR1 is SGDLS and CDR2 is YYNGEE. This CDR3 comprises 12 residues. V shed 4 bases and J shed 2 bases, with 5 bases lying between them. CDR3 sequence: CASSPDTDTQYF. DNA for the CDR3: TGTGCCAGCAGCCCAGACACAGATACGCAGTATTTT.

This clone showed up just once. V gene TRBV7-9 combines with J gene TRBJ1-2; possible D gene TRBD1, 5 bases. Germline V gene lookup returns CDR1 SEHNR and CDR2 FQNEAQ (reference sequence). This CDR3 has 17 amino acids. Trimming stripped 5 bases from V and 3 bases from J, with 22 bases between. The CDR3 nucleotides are TGTGCCAGCAGCCCGTCCGGGACCACGGTGGGAGACTATGGCTACACCTTC. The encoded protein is CASSPSGTTVGDYGYTF.

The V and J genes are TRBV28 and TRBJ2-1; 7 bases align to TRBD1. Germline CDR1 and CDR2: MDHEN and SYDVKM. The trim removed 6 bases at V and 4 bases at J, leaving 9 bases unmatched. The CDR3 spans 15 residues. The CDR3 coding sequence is TGTGCCAGCAGGTACAGGGGCCCCTTATACAATGAGCAGTTCTTC. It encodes CASRYRGPLYNEQFF. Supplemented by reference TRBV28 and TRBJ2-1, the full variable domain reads DVKVTQSSRYLVKRTGEKVFLECVQDMDHENMFWYRQDPGLGLRLIYFSYDVKMKEKGDIPEGYSVSREKKERFSLILESASTNQTSMYLCASRYRGPLYNEQFFGPGTRLTVL.

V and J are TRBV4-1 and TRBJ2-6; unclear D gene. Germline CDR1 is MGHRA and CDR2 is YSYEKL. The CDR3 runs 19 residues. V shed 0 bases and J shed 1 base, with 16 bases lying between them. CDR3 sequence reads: CASSQDLMALPSGANVLTF. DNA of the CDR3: TGCGCCAGCAGCCAAGATTTAATGGCCCTACCTTCTGGGGCCAACGTCCTGACTTTC.

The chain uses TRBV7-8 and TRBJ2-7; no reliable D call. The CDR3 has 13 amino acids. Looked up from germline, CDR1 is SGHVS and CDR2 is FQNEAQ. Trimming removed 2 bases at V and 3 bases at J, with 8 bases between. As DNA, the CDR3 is TGTGCCAGCAGCTTAATTGGCGGCTACGAGCAGTACTTC. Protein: CASSLIGGYEQYF.

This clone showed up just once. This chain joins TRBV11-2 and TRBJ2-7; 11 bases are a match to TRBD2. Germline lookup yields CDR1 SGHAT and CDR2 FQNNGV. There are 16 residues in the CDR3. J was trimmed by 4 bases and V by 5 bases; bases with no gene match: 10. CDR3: CASSVRRGLADYEQYF. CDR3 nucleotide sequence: TGTGCCAGCAGCGTCCGAAGGGGACTAGCGGATTACGAGCAGTACTTC.

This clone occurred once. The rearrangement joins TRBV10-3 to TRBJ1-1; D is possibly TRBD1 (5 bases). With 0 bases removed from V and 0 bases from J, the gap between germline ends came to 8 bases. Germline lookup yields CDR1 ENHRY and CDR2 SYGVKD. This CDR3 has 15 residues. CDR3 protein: CAISESTVLNTEAFF. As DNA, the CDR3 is TGTGCCATCAGTGAGTCGACAGTTCTGAACACTGAAGCTTTCTTT.

CDR3 in amino acids: CASSLLRFNQPQHF. CDR3 DNA: TGTGCCAGCAGCTTATTACGGTTCAATCAGCCCCAGCATTTT. The gene calls are TRBV7-8 and TRBJ1-5, with no clear D. V shed 2 bases and J shed 3 bases, with 8 bases lying between them. The CDR3 loop spans 14 amino acids. Germline values: CDR1 SGHVS, CDR2 FQNEAQ.

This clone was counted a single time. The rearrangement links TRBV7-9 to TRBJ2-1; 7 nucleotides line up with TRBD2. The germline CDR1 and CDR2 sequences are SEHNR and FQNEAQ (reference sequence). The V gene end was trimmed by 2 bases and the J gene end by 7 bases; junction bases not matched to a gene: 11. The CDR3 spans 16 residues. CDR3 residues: CASSLPLASGVNEQFF. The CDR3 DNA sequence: TGTGCCAGCAGCTTACCGCTGGCTAGCGGAGTGAATGAGCAGTTCTTC.

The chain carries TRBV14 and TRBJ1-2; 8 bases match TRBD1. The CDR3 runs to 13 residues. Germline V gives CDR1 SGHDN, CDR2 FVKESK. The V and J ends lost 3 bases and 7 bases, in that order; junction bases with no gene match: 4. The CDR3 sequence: CASSQDRVTGYTF. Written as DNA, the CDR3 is TGTGCCAGCAGCCAGGACAGGGTTACTGGCTACACCTTC.

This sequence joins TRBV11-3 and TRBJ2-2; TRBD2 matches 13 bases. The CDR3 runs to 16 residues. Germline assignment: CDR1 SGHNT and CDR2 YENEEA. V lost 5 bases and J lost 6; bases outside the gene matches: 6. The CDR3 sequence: CASSPRGLAGPGELFF. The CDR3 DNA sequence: TGTGCCAGCAGCCCCCGGGGACTAGCGGGACCCGGGGAGCTGTTTTTT.

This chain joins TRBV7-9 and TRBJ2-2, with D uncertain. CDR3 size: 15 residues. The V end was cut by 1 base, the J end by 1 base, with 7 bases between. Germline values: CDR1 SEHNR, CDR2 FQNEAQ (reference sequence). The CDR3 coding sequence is TGTGCCAGCAGCTTAGACTATGGGAACACCGGGGAGCTGTTTTTT. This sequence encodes CASSLDYGNTGELFF. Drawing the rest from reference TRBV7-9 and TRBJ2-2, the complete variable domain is DTGVSQNPRHKITKRGQNVTFRCDPISEHNRLYWYRQTLGQGPEFLTYFQNEAQLEKSRLLSDRFSAERPKGSFSTLEIQRTEQGDSAMYLCASSLDYGNTGELFFGEGSRLTVL.

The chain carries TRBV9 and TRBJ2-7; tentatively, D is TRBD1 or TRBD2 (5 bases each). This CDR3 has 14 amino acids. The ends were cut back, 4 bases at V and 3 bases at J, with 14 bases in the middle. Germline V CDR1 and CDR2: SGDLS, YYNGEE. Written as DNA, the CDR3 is TGTGCCAGCAGCCTGGGGGACCTGGGCTACGAGCAGTACTTC. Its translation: CASSLGDLGYEQYF.

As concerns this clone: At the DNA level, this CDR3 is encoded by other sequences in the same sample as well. The CDR3 DNA follows: TGTGCCAGCAGTCCTTCACCAGCAACTAATGAAAAACTGTTTTTT. Its protein is CASSPSPATNEKLFF. The chain employs TRBV28 and TRBJ1-4; D is unresolved. Germline V lookup: CDR1 MDHEN, CDR2 SYDVKM. Trimming took off 5 bases at V and 0 bases at J, with 10 bases between the two ends. The CDR3 has 15 residues.

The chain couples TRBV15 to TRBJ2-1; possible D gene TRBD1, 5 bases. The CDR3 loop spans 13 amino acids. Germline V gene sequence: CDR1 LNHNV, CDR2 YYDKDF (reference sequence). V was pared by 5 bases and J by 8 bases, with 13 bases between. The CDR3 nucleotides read TGTGCCACCAGCGAACAGGTTCACTATGAGCAGTTCTTC. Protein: CATSEQVHYEQFF.

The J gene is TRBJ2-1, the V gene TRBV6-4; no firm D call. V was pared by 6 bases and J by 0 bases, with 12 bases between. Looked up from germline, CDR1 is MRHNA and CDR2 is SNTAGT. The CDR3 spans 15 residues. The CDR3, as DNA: TGTGCCAGCAGCCTACTCGCCAGCTCCTACAATGAGCAGTTCTTC. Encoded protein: CASSLLASSYNEQFF.

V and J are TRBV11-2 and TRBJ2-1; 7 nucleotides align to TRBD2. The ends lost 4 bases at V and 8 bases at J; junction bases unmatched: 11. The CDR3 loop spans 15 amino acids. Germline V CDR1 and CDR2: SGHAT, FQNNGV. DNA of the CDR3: TGTGCCAGCAGCTCCCATCTAGCGGAGTCGGATGAGCAGTTCTTC. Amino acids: CASSSHLAESDEQFF.

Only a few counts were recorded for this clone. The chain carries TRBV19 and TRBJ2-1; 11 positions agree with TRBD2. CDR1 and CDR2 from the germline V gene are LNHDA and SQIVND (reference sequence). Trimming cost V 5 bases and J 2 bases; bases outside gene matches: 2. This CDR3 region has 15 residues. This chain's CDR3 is CASSAGLAAYNEQFF. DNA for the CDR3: TGTGCCAGTAGTGCGGGACTAGCGGCCTACAATGAGCAGTTCTTC.

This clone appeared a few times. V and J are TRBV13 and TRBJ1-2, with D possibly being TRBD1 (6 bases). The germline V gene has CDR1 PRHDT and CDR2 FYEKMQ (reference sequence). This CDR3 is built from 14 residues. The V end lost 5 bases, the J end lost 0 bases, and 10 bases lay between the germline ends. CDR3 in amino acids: CASSQGRANYGYTF. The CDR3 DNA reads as TGTGCCAGCAGCCAGGGGAGGGCTAACTATGGCTACACCTTC.

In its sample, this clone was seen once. In DNA, the CDR3 is TGTGCCAGTAGTATAGTTGAGTCCTTAGATACGCAGTATTTT. This gives the protein CASSIVESLDTQYF. The chain employs TRBV19 and TRBJ2-3; D unresolved. Germline lookup yields CDR1 LNHDA and CDR2 SQIVND (reference sequence). The CDR3 contains 14 residues. The V end was cut by 1 base, the J end by 5 bases, with 10 bases between.

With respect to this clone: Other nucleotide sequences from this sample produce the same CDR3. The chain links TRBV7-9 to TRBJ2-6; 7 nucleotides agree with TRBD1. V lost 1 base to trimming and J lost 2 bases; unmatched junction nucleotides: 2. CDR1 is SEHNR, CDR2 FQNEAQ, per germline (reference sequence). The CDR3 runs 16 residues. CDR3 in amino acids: CASSLGRGTGANVLTF. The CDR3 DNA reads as TGTGCCAGCAGCTTAGGCAGGGGGACTGGGGCCAACGTCCTGACTTTC.

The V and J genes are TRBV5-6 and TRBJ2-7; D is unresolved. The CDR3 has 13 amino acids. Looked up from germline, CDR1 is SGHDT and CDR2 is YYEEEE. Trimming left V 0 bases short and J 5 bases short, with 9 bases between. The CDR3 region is CASSLEVGNEQYF. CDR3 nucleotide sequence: TGTGCCAGCAGCTTGGAGGTAGGGAACGAGCAGTACTTC.

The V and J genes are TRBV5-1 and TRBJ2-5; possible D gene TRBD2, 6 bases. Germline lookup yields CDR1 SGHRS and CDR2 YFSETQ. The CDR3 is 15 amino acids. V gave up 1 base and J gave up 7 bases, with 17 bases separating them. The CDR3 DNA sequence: TGCGCCAGCAGCTTGACCGGGAGTGCGTTCGGGACCCAGTACTTC. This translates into CASSLTGSAFGTQYF.

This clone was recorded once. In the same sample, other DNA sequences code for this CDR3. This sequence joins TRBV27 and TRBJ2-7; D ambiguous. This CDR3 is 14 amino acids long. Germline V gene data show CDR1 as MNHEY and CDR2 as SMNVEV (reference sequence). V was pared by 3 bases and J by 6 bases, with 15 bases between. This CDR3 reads CASSFGPGVGEQYF. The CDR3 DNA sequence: TGTGCCAGCAGTTTCGGGCCTGGGGTAGGCGAGCAGTACTTC.

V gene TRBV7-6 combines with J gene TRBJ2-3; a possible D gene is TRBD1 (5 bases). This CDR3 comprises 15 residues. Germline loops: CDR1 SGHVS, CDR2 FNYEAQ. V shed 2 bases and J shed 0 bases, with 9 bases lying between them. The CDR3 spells CASSLLTESTDTQYF. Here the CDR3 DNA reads TGTGCCAGCAGCTTACTGACAGAAAGCACAGATACGCAGTATTTT. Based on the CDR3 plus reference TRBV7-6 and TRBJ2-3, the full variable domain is GAGVSQSPRYKVTKRGQDVALRCDPISGHVSLYWYRQALGQGPEFLTYFNYEAQQDKSGLPNDRFSAERPEGSISTLTIQRTEQRDSAMYRCASSLLTESTDTQYFGPGTRLTVL.

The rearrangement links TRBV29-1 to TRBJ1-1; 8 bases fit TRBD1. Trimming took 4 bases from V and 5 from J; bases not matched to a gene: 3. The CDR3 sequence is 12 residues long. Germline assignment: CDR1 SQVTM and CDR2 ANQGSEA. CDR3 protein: CSVVTGGTEAFF. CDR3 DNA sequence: TGCAGCGTTGTAACAGGGGGGACTGAAGCTTTCTTT.